One sample yielded the 20 T cell receptor beta chains listed below, sequenced in a study of CD8 T cells in ankylosing spondylitis. Findings of the study overall: Ankylosing spondylitis blood appeared to be characterized by a TCR beta motif of about 8 highly homologous variants.

One entry per CDR3 protein, called by TCRdb with MiXCR from the 5' RACE reads. The repertoire holds hundreds of thousands of distinct CDR3 sequences, with roughly 12% as singletons. These TCRs' antigens remain unknown. The material sequenced was blood, either unsorted or a sorted T cell fraction (not recorded which). The receptors were sampled from a male donor with ankylosing spondylitis.

This clonotype was counted only a few times. The V and J genes are TRBV20-1 and TRBJ2-3; D tentatively fits TRBD1 or TRBD2 (6 bases each). The germline V gene has CDR1 DFQATT and CDR2 SNEGSKA (reference sequence). The ends were cut back, 0 bases at V and 4 bases at J, with 14 bases in the middle. The length of the CDR3 is 15 residues. The CDR3 reads CSAREGGGYPDTQYF. CDR3 bases: TGCAGTGCTAGAGAGGGGGGCGGTTACCCAGATACGCAGTATTTT.

The chain joins TRBV24-1 to TRBJ2-1, with TRBD1 matching over 10 bases. J was trimmed by 7 bases and V by 4 bases; bases with no gene match: 9. Germline V CDR1 and CDR2: KGHDR, SFDVKD. The CDR3 sequence is 16 residues long. The CDR3 DNA sequence: TGTGCCACCAGTGACTGGACAGGGGGAGCTGGGAATGAGCAGTTCTTC. As protein: CATSDWTGGAGNEQFF.

A single count supports this clonotype. V gene TRBV5-1 combines with J gene TRBJ2-1, with 8 positions matching TRBD2. There are 16 residues in the CDR3. V gave up 2 bases and J gave up 4 bases; unmatched junction bases: 8. Looked up from germline, CDR1 is SGHRS and CDR2 is YFSETQ. In DNA, the CDR3 is TGCGCCAGCAGCTTTGCCACTAGCGGAGAGTACAATGAGCAGTTCTTC. The encoded protein is CASSFATSGEYNEQFF.

This chain links TRBV5-1 with TRBJ2-2, with 8 bases matching TRBD1. From germline, CDR1 is SGHRS and CDR2 YFSETQ. The J segment lost 6 bases and the V segment lost 4 bases, leaving 5 bases of the junction unmatched. This CDR3 spans 14 amino acids. The CDR3 loop reads CASSLRTGSGELFF. The DNA for the CDR3 is TGCGCCAGCAGCCTACGGACAGGGTCCGGGGAGCTGTTTTTT.

V usage is TRBV7-2 and J usage is TRBJ2-3, with 8 bases that match TRBD2. Looked up from germline, CDR1 is SGHTA and CDR2 is FQGNSA. The V gene end was trimmed by 2 bases and the J gene end by 4 bases; junction bases not matched to a gene: 5. The CDR3 consists of 15 residues. The CDR3 loop is CASSLLAGPPDTQYF. The CDR3 DNA reads as TGTGCCAGCAGCTTACTAGCGGGCCCCCCAGATACGCAGTATTTT.

This clonotype was recorded at least ten times. The V and J genes are TRBV7-2 and TRBJ2-2; D is ambiguous. The CDR3 totals 14 residues. V was pared by 3 bases and J by 6 bases, with 11 bases between. Germline V CDR1 and CDR2: SGHTA, FQGNSA. CDR3 DNA: TGTGCCAGCAGCTTTCAATTCCAAGCCGGGGAGCTGTTTTTT. Amino acid sequence: CASSFQFQAGELFF.

This chain joins TRBV11-2 and TRBJ2-5; D is ambiguous. The CDR3 contains 11 residues. V lost 7 bases, J lost 5 bases, and 8 bases lay in between. CDR1 is SGHAT, CDR2 FQNNGV, per germline. The CDR3, as DNA: TGTGCCAGCACCTTCTCGGAGACCCAGTACTTC. Translating gives CASTFSETQYF.

In this sample, this clonotype turned up a few times. The CDR3 loop reads CASSQDGFTDTQYF. The CDR3 DNA reads TGCGCCAGCAGCCAAGATGGCTTCACAGATACGCAGTATTTT. The chain recombines TRBV4-1 with TRBJ2-3; D uncertain. Per the germline V gene, CDR1 is MGHRA and CDR2 is YSYEKL. CDR3 size: 14 residues. V was shortened by 0 bases and J by 2 bases, with 6 bases between the two germline ends.

The chain combines TRBV12-3 or TRBV12-4 with TRBJ2-7, with 8 bases lining up with TRBD1. The CDR3 totals 16 residues. The J segment lost 2 bases and the V segment lost 2 bases, leaving 8 bases of the junction unmatched. CDR3 bases: TGTGCCAGCAGTTTAAGGACAGGGCGAAGGGCCTACGAGCAGTACTTC. Its translation: CASSLRTGRRAYEQYF.

This clonotype was detected a few times. The chain joins TRBV27 to TRBJ1-2, with TRBD1 as a possible D gene (5 bases). Deletions cut 7 bases from V and 1 base from J, with 16 bases between. Germline-derived CDR1 and CDR2 are MNHEY and SMNVEV (reference sequence). The CDR3 contains 15 residues. The CDR3 sequence: CASKVVRDYNYGYTF. For the CDR3, the DNA is TGTGCCAGCAAGGTAGTCAGGGATTATAACTATGGCTACACCTTC.

In its sample, this clonotype was seen a few times. This CDR3 reads CASSLVLAGDGKNIQYF. The CDR3 DNA sequence: TGCGCCAGCAGCTTGGTGCTAGCGGGAGACGGCAAAAACATTCAGTACTTC. This rearrangement joins TRBV5-1 to TRBJ2-4, with 10 positions matching TRBD2. The CDR3 totals 17 residues. Losses at the gene ends were 0 bases for V and 3 bases for J; bases not matched to a gene: 6. From germline, CDR1 is SGHRS and CDR2 YFSETQ.

The chain has TRBV27 and TRBJ1-2, with 10 bases identical to TRBD1. Germline CDR1 MNHEY, CDR2 SMNVEV (reference sequence). The CDR3 loop spans 14 amino acids. The J segment lost 7 bases and the V segment lost 5 bases, leaving 7 bases of the junction unmatched. This CDR3 is CASSISGTGAGYTF. The CDR3 DNA reads TGTGCCAGCAGTATCTCCGGGACAGGGGCTGGCTACACCTTC.

This clonotype came up a few times. V and J are TRBV3-1 and TRBJ2-3; D might be TRBD2 (6 bases). This CDR3 region has 16 residues. Germline V gives CDR1 LGHDT, CDR2 YNNKEL (reference sequence). Trimming removed 1 base at V and 4 bases at J, with 15 bases between. CDR3 amino acids: CASSQGPAGISDTQYF. CDR3 nucleotide sequence: TGTGCCAGCAGCCAAGGGCCCGCGGGAATTTCAGATACGCAGTATTTT.

The chain has TRBV7-8 and TRBJ1-2, with D possibly matching TRBD1 (6 bases). Germline CDR1 reads SGHVS; CDR2 reads FQNEAQ. The CDR3 loop spans 15 amino acids. Trimming stripped 1 base from V and 2 bases from J, with 11 bases between. In nucleotides, the CDR3 is TGTGCCAGCAGCTTAGGGGGACACGAAAACTATGGCTACACCTTC. This gives the protein CASSLGGHENYGYTF. The variable domain in full, completed from reference TRBV7-8 and TRBJ1-2, reads GAGVSQSPRYKVAKRGQDVALRCDPISGHVSLFWYQQALGQGPEFLTYFQNEAQLDKSGLPSDRFFAERPEGSVSTLKIQRTQQEDSAVYLCASSLGGHENYGYTFGSGTRLTVV.

The chain has TRBV2 and TRBJ1-5; 8 bases are a match to TRBD1. V shed 3 bases, J shed 9 bases, and the junction held 7 bases outside the gene matches. Germline loops: CDR1 SNHLY, CDR2 FYNNEI. This CDR3 comprises 14 residues. The CDR3 spells CASSEWDRSLPQHF. CDR3 bases: TGTGCCAGCAGTGAGTGGGACAGGAGTCTGCCCCAGCATTTT.

This clonotype was detected only a few times. The CDR3 sequence: CASSTGPAREQYF. The CDR3, as DNA: TGTGCCAGTAGTACCGGACCAGCTCGGGAGCAGTACTTC. This rearrangement joins TRBV19 to TRBJ2-7; D is uncertain. CDR3 size: 13 residues. V dropped 4 bases and J dropped 7 bases, with 14 bases sitting between them. Germline lookup yields CDR1 LNHDA and CDR2 SQIVND (reference sequence).

This chain connects TRBV6-1 to TRBJ1-2; 8 bases align to TRBD1. V shed 6 bases and J 6 bases; nucleotides not matched to a gene: 0. This CDR3 spans 11 amino acids. The V gene's germline CDR1 is MNHNS and CDR2 SASEGT. The CDR3: CASRDRDGYTF. CDR3 DNA sequence: TGTGCCAGCAGGGACAGGGATGGCTACACCTTC.

This chain links TRBV9 with TRBJ2-5; tentatively, D is TRBD2 (5 bases). This CDR3 contains 15 residues. Germline CDR1 is SGDLS and CDR2 is YYNGEE. V lost 0 bases, J lost 4 bases, and 13 bases lay in between. CDR3 nucleotide sequence: TGTGCCAGCAGCGTAGGGGCAGGCGGAGGAGAGACCCAGTACTTC. Protein sequence: CASSVGAGGGETQYF.

This clonotype was found many times. V gene TRBV2 combines with J gene TRBJ1-2, with D possibly being TRBD1 (5 bases). Trimming shortened V by 6 bases and J by 6 bases, and 11 bases separated the two germline ends. Germline CDR1 and CDR2: SNHLY and FYNNEI. The CDR3 spans 12 residues. In nucleotides, the CDR3 is TGTGCCAGCAGCTGGGGGGGGAATGGCTACACCTTC. Protein product: CASSWGGNGYTF.

This clonotype was found many times. The chain couples TRBV20-1 to TRBJ1-1; no reliable D call. The germline V gene has CDR1 DFQATT and CDR2 SNEGSKA (reference sequence). Trimming stripped 3 bases from V and 5 bases from J, with 10 bases between. CDR3 size: 12 residues. CDR3 DNA sequence: TGCAGTGCTAGGGTCCAGTTAACTGAAGCTTTCTTT. Translation gives CSARVQLTEAFF.